One and the same sample provided the 31 T cell receptor beta chains below, sequenced in a study of regulatory T cells in long-lasting Graves disease. Through Arm-PCR of CDR3 regions and iRepertoire HTBI primers, TCR beta libraries were built. TCRdb redid the calling of the multiplex PCR reads with MiXCR, one entry per CDR3 protein. The sample comprises hundreds of thousands of distinct CDR3 sequences, less than 25% of which are singletons, and about an eighth rests with the top ten. The sample's time point: persistent/refractory GD, antithyroid drugs over 5 years with positive TRAb. RNA from PBMCs was the source of the TCR library. This specimen consisted of peripheral blood mononuclear cells (PBMCs), obtained when the disease was refractory, from a patient treated with antithyroid drugs. All receptors come from a female donor with Graves disease.

This clonotype was detected ten times or more. The V gene is TRBV6-1, the J gene TRBJ1-2, with a weak D call TRBD1 (6 bases). CDR3 length: 13 amino acids. Germline CDR1 reads MNHNS; CDR2 reads SASEGT. V dropped 7 bases and J dropped 1 base, with 10 bases sitting between them. The CDR3 sequence: CASIQGLNYGYTF. The CDR3 DNA reads as TGTGCCAGCATACAGGGACTTAACTATGGCTACACCTTC.

This clonotype was detected many times. This sequence joins TRBV27 and TRBJ2-7, with 7 positions matching TRBD1. Per germline, CDR1 MNHEY and CDR2 SMNVEV (reference sequence). The CDR3 is 16 amino acids. Germline trimming cut 4 bases from V and 0 bases from J; bases unmatched to any gene: 9. The CDR3 DNA follows: TGTGCCAGCAGTTCCACCTTCGGACAGGCCTCCTACGAGCAGTACTTC. Translating gives CASSSTFGQASYEQYF.

Note on this clonotype: Given a far larger clone just one base away, this is likely a sequencing read error. The chain joins TRBV11-1 to TRBJ2-5; TRBD1 matches 7 bases. Germline V lookup: CDR1 SGHAT, CDR2 FQDESV (reference sequence). With 6 bases clipped from V and 1 base from J, the junction kept 11 bases outside the gene matches. The CDR3 loop spans 16 amino acids. CDR3 coding DNA: TGTGCCAGCAGTGGCCGGGACAGAGCTAGCCAAGAGACCCAGTACTTC. This encodes CASSGRDRASQETQYF.

The chain employs TRBV19 and TRBJ1-1; D is perhaps TRBD1 (6 bases). Germline CDR1 reads LNHDA; CDR2 reads SQIVND (reference sequence). The CDR3 runs to 11 residues. V was shortened by 10 bases and J by 11 bases, with 17 bases between the two germline ends. CDR3 DNA sequence: TGTGCCACGCAGGAGGGGGAGGAGGCTTTCTTT. Its protein product is CATQEGEEAFF.

This clonotype was detected many times. The rearrangement uses TRBV20-1 and TRBJ2-7; D may match TRBD1 or TRBD2 (6 bases each). Trimming removed 0 bases at V and 4 bases at J, with 16 bases between. Per the germline V gene, CDR1 is DFQATT and CDR2 is SNEGSKA (reference sequence). The CDR3 has 15 amino acids. DNA for the CDR3: TGCAGTGCTAGAGATCGGGGGCGGCCGAGATACGAGCAGTACTTC. This encodes CSARDRGRPRYEQYF.

CDR3 sequence: CASSFTGDARTGELFF. Here the CDR3 DNA reads TGTGCCAGCAGCTTTACAGGGGATGCTAGAACCGGGGAGCTGTTTTTT. This rearrangement joins TRBV7-9 to TRBJ2-2; 7 bases are a match to TRBD1. The V and J ends lost 3 bases and 5 bases, in that order; junction bases with no gene match: 9. CDR1 and CDR2 (germline): SEHNR, FQNEAQ (reference sequence). CDR3 size: 16 residues. Based on the CDR3 plus reference TRBV7-9 and TRBJ2-2, the full variable domain is DTGVSQNPRHKITKRGQNVTFRCDPISEHNRLYWYRQTLGQGPEFLTYFQNEAQLEKSRLLSDRFSAERPKGSFSTLEIQRTEQGDSAMYLCASSFTGDARTGELFFGEGSRLTVL.

The sample holds many counts of this clonotype. This rearrangement joins TRBV7-2 to TRBJ2-7; D tentatively reads TRBD1 or TRBD2 (5 bases each). The CDR3 spans 15 residues. The V and J ends lost 5 bases and 0 bases respectively, with 14 bases between them. CDR1 and CDR2 from the germline V gene are SGHTA and FQGNSA. CDR3 protein: CASSVRDGGSYEQYF. CDR3 coding DNA: TGTGCCAGCAGCGTCCGGGACGGTGGCTCCTACGAGCAGTACTTC.

The CDR3 coding sequence is TGCAGTGCTAGAGTGTCGGCGGGGGGGTACAATGAGCAGTTCTTC. Protein sequence: CSARVSAGGYNEQFF. V gene TRBV20-1 combines with J gene TRBJ2-1, with 9 bases identical to TRBD2. The germline V gene has CDR1 DFQATT and CDR2 SNEGSKA (reference sequence). V trimming: 1 base; J trimming: 4 bases; junction bases outside the gene matches: 5. The CDR3 runs 15 residues.

V usage is TRBV6-2 or TRBV6-3 and J usage is TRBJ1-5, with TRBD1 as a possible D gene (6 bases). CDR3 length: 16 residues. Germline V CDR1 and CDR2: MNHEY, SVGEGT. V lost 2 bases, J lost 3 bases, and 14 bases lay in between. DNA for the CDR3: TGTGCCAGCAGTTACCGGGAAGGGGGAAACAATCAGCCCCAGCATTTT. Residues: CASSYREGGNNQPQHF.

This clonotype was seen only a few times. V usage is TRBV6-1 and J usage is TRBJ2-7, with TRBD2 as a possible D gene (6 bases). The length of the CDR3 is 13 residues. The V end was cut by 11 bases, the J end by 2 bases, with 16 bases between. From germline, CDR1 is MNHNS and CDR2 SASEGT. This CDR3 reads CASSRGETYEQYF. CDR3 coding DNA: TGTGCCTCGTCGCGGGGTGAGACCTACGAGCAGTACTTC.

This clonotype was found a few times. The rearrangement links TRBV11-2 to TRBJ1-2; D may be TRBD1 (5 bases). This CDR3 is built from 15 residues. V shed 5 bases and J shed 11 bases, with 24 bases lying between them. Germline CDR1 reads SGHAT; CDR2 reads FQNNGV. CDR3 residues: CASSAPGRSIPAYTF. The CDR3 region has the DNA TGTGCCAGCAGCGCTCCGGGACGTTCTATTCCTGCTTACACCTTC.

The chain carries TRBV10-2 and TRBJ2-7; 10 bases line up with TRBD1. CDR3 size: 14 residues. J was trimmed by 4 bases and V by 2 bases; bases with no gene match: 2. Germline CDR1 is WSHSY and CDR2 is SAAADI. In DNA, the CDR3 is TGCGCCAGCAGTGAGCGGGACAGGGGATACGAGCAGTACTTC. This codes for CASSERDRGYEQYF.

About this clonotype itself: A read error is likely here: a far larger clone is one base away. The V call is TRBV28, the J call TRBJ2-1; TRBD2 might be the D (6 bases). The DNA matches TRBJ2-5 better at its end, which makes the J call doubtful. CDR1 is MDHEN and CDR2 is SYDVKM in the germline V gene. The CDR3 spans 17 residues. The chain's CDR3 is CASSSNIPIAEQETQYF. The CDR3 DNA is TGTGCCAGCAGTTCGAATATTCCGATAGCGGAACAAGAGACCCAGTACTTC.

Concerning this clonotype: A read error may be the cause here, since a much bigger clone is one base away. The V and J genes are TRBV7-2 and TRBJ2-7, with D unclear. With 1 base removed from V and 6 bases from J, the gap between germline ends came to 7 bases. Per germline, CDR1 SGHTA and CDR2 FQGNSA. This CDR3 has 12 amino acids. CDR3 DNA sequence: TGTACCAGCAGCTTAGGTCTTGTCGAGCAGTACTTC. It specifies CTSSLGLVEQYF.

Ten or more counts support this clonotype. This chain joins TRBV6-1 and TRBJ1-5; D may be TRBD1 (5 bases). Germline CDR1 reads MNHNS; CDR2 reads SASEGT. V was clipped by 4 bases and J by 0 bases, with 13 bases between them. The CDR3 sequence is 16 residues long. CDR3 in DNA: TGTGCCAGCAGTGGCTCGACAGTAAATAGCAATCAGCCCCAGCATTTT. It specifies CASSGSTVNSNQPQHF.

As concerns this clonotype: One base away lies a much larger clone, so this may be a sequencing read error. This chain joins TRBV27 and TRBJ1-4; D is unclear. Germline V gene data show CDR1 as MNHEY and CDR2 as SMNVEV (reference sequence). Trimming took off 2 bases at V and 12 bases at J, with 13 bases between the two ends. The CDR3 has 13 residues. The CDR3 loop is CASSLIGYEELFF. The CDR3 coding sequence is TGTGCCAGCAGTTTAATAGGGTACGAAGAACTGTTTTTT.

The sample holds many counts of this clonotype. The chain uses TRBV28 and TRBJ2-7, with 7 bases identical to TRBD1. This CDR3 contains 16 residues. Germline V gene sequence: CDR1 MDHEN, CDR2 SYDVKM. The V and J ends lost 7 bases and 3 bases, in that order; junction bases with no gene match: 15. CDR3 coding DNA: TGTGCCAGCACCACCTTCACCGGGACAGACTTCTACGAGCAGTACTTC. Amino acid sequence: CASTTFTGTDFYEQYF. The full variable domain, completed using reference TRBV28 and TRBJ2-7, is DVKVTQSSRYLVKRTGEKVFLECVQDMDHENMFWYRQDPGLGLRLIYFSYDVKMKEKGDIPEGYSVSREKKERFSLILESASTNQTSMYLCASTTFTGTDFYEQYFGPGTRLTVT.

This clonotype has more than one count but fewer than ten. The rearrangement uses TRBV6-2 or TRBV6-3 and TRBJ2-3, with TRBD2 matching over 9 bases. CDR1 and CDR2 (germline): MNHEY, SVGEGT. Trimming took 3 bases from V and 5 from J; bases not matched to a gene: 9. The CDR3 sequence is 16 residues long. The DNA of the CDR3 is TGTGCCAGCAGTTATGGGCTAGCGGGAATGAGAGATACGCAGTATTTT. Its protein product is CASSYGLAGMRDTQYF.

This clonotype was detected only a few times. CDR3 protein: CASRGGTRDRGSWTQYF. CDR3 nucleotide sequence: TGTGCCAGCAGAGGGGGGACCCGGGACAGGGGTTCTTGGACCCAGTACTTC. The chain carries TRBV25-1 and TRBJ2-5, with TRBD1 identical over 10 bases. Germline lookup yields CDR1 MGHDK and CDR2 SYGVNS. Trimming took 6 bases from V and 7 from J; bases not matched to a gene: 17. This CDR3 comprises 17 residues.

The chain links TRBV11-2 to TRBJ1-2; no clear D gene. The CDR3 totals 12 residues. Trimming took 1 base from V and 8 from J, leaving 8 bases between them. Germline CDR1 is SGHAT and CDR2 is FQNNGV. CDR3 DNA: TGTGCCAGCAGCTTAGTACGGAACGGCTACACCTTC. This translates into CASSLVRNGYTF.

The CDR3 reads CSARASGRSYGYTF. CDR3 nucleotides: TGCAGTGCTAGAGCGTCGGGACGGAGCTATGGCTACACCTTC. The chain employs TRBV20-1 and TRBJ1-2; possibly TRBD1 for D (5 bases). The germline CDR1 and CDR2 sequences are DFQATT and SNEGSKA (reference sequence). V dropped 1 base and J dropped 4 bases, with 13 bases sitting between them. CDR3 length: 14 amino acids.

Many counts were recorded for this clonotype. The chain links TRBV27 to TRBJ2-4; D is possibly TRBD2 (6 bases). This CDR3 contains 16 residues. CDR1 MNHEY and CDR2 SMNVEV come from the germline V gene (reference sequence). V was cut by 2 bases and J by 10 bases, with 21 bases left in between. CDR3 loop: CASSLGMAGPTLIQYF. The CDR3 coding sequence is TGTGCCAGCAGTTTAGGGATGGCGGGACCCACACTAATTCAGTACTTC.

This clonotype was observed at least ten times. This chain joins TRBV27 and TRBJ2-5, with D uncertain. V dropped 6 bases and J dropped 2 bases, with 13 bases sitting between them. The CDR3 loop spans 14 amino acids. Germline lookup yields CDR1 MNHEY and CDR2 SMNVEV (reference sequence). The DNA of the CDR3 is TGTGCCAGCAGCTTAGGACCCGTTCAAGAGACCCAGTACTTC. As protein: CASSLGPVQETQYF.

This clonotype has at least ten counts. The chain employs TRBV28 and TRBJ2-7; TRBD2 aligns across 12 bases. Germline V gives CDR1 MDHEN, CDR2 SYDVKM. CDR3 length equals 19 residues. V was pared by 7 bases and J by 1 base, with 17 bases of the junction left unmatched. CDR3 DNA: TGTGCCAGCACCCCTAGCGGGAGGGCCCTCTCCCGCGCATCCTACGAGCAGTACTTC. Its translation: CASTPSGRALSRASYEQYF.

The CDR3 loop is CASSLDRGLDEQFF. In DNA, the CDR3 is TGTGCCAGCAGCTTAGACAGGGGGCTCGATGAGCAGTTCTTC. J is TRBJ2-1 and V is TRBV7-2; 9 nucleotides line up with TRBD1. The CDR3 has 14 residues. The J segment lost 8 bases and the V segment lost 1 base, leaving 3 bases of the junction unmatched. Germline CDR1 is SGHTA and CDR2 is FQGNSA. The variable domain in full, completed from reference TRBV7-2 and TRBJ2-1, reads GAGVSQSPSNKVTEKGKDVELRCDPISGHTALYWYRQSLGQGLEFLIYFQGNSAPDKSGLPSDRFSAERTGGSVSTLTIQRTQQEDSAVYLCASSLDRGLDEQFFGPGTRLTVL.

V gene TRBV5-1 combines with J gene TRBJ2-7, with D possibly being TRBD2 (5 bases). The CDR3 has 15 amino acids. Trimming removed 3 bases at V and 1 base at J, with 14 bases between. Per the germline V gene, CDR1 is SGHRS and CDR2 is YFSETQ. CDR3 DNA: TGCGCCAGCAGCTCGGGCAGCGGAGTATCCTACGAGCAGTACTTC. Residues: CASSSGSGVSYEQYF.

This rearrangement joins TRBV19 to TRBJ2-1; no clear D gene. The V gene's germline CDR1 is LNHDA and CDR2 SQIVND (reference sequence). The germline V and J ends were trimmed by 8 bases and 7 bases, with 12 bases remaining between them. This CDR3 region has 12 residues. The CDR3 DNA reads as TGTGCCAGTTCCTGGATCGGTAATGAGCAGTTCTTC. Protein product: CASSWIGNEQFF.

This clonotype was seen a single time. V and J are TRBV14 and TRBJ2-4; D call uncertain. Germline-derived CDR1 and CDR2 are SGHDN and FVKESK. The CDR3 spans 13 residues. Trimming shortened V by 2 bases and J by 0 bases, and 2 bases separated the two germline ends. The CDR3 spells CASSQLAKNIQYF. The CDR3 bases are TGTGCCAGCAGCCAACTAGCCAAAAACATTCAGTACTTC.

This clonotype was recorded only once. The CDR3 DNA is TGTGCCAGTAGTATCACCGGACAGGGAGGTGAGCCCCAGCATTTT. Translating it yields CASSITGQGGEPQHF. The rearrangement uses TRBV19 and TRBJ1-5, with 8 nucleotides matching TRBD1. In germline, CDR1 is LNHDA, CDR2 SQIVND (reference sequence). The junction had 9 bases not matched to a gene; V was cut back by 3 bases and J by 8 bases. CDR3 length equals 15 residues. The complete variable domain, with remaining parts taken from reference TRBV19 and TRBJ1-5, reads DGGITQSPKYLFRKEGQNVTLSCEQNLNHDAMYWYRQDPGQGLRLIYYSQIVNDFQKGDIAEGYSVSREKKESFPLTVTSAQKNPTAFYLCASSITGQGGEPQHFGDGTRLSIL.

This clonotype was counted between two and nine times. This chain uses TRBV30 with TRBJ2-2; D is undetermined. Trimming shortened V by 3 bases and J by 6 bases, and 11 bases separated the two germline ends. The CDR3 is 13 residues long. CDR1 and CDR2 (germline): GTSNPN, SVGIG (reference sequence). The CDR3 sequence: CAWRGWSSGELFF. CDR3 DNA: TGTGCCTGGAGGGGGTGGAGCTCCGGGGAGCTGTTTTTT.

This clonotype was detected many times. The chain couples TRBV2 to TRBJ2-3, with 7 bases that match TRBD2. Trimming at V came to 9 bases and at J to 6 bases, leaving 9 bases not matched to a gene. Per the germline V gene, CDR1 is SNHLY and CDR2 is FYNNEI. The CDR3 sequence is 13 residues long. CDR3 region: CASGLDVSDTQYF. CDR3 DNA: TGTGCCAGTGGACTAGATGTTTCGGATACGCAGTATTTT.